This is a list of T cell receptor beta chains from one sample in a study of OX40 agonist ivuxolimab in advanced cancers. Only in-frame clones appear in the TCRdb table, and some are missing; sequencing was by immunoSEQ multiplex PCR. Seen here are some 17,000 clones, about 73% observed once, and the top ten hold roughly 26%. The sequenced sample was CD4+ or CD8+ T cells sorted from blood, obtained in a trial of the OX40 agonist ivuxolimab. The receptors come from an adult with an advanced solid tumor such as melanoma, head and neck, liver or kidney cancer. Each CDR3 is given with its conserved first and last residue. D genes are given only for firm matches. The size of a clone is reported for some rows only, either as once, few or many, or as a class for expanded clones.

j_call: TRBJ2-1; clone_size: -; v_call: TRBV11-3; d_call: TRBD2; cdr3_aa: CASSLWGEGDYNEQFF; cdr3_nt: TGTGCCAGCAGCTTATGGGGGGAGGGTGACTACAATGAGCAGTTCTTC
j_call: TRBJ2-2; clone_size: -; v_call: TRBV7-9; d_call: -; cdr3_aa: CASTPGQNTGELFF; cdr3_nt: TGTGCCAGCACCCCGGGACAGAACACCGGGGAGCTGTTTTTT
j_call: TRBJ2-7; clone_size: -; v_call: TRBV29-1; d_call: -; cdr3_aa: CSGREGGTGYEQYF; cdr3_nt: TGCAGCGGAAGAGAAGGTGGAACGGGCTACGAGCAGTACTTC
j_call: TRBJ2-1; clone_size: -; v_call: TRBV7-9; d_call: -; cdr3_aa: CASSLVGGPYNEQFF; cdr3_nt: TGTGCCAGCAGCTTAGTGGGGGGCCCCTACAATGAGCAGTTCTTC
j_call: TRBJ2-2; clone_size: -; v_call: TRBV27; d_call: -; cdr3_aa: CASSFPTGELFF; cdr3_nt: TGTGCCAGCAGTTTTCCCACCGGGGAGCTGTTTTTT
j_call: TRBJ1-5; clone_size: -; v_call: TRBV30; d_call: -; cdr3_aa: CAWSPDWGGNQPQHF; cdr3_nt: TGTGCCTGGAGTCCCGATTGGGGCGGCAATCAGCCCCAGCATTTT
j_call: TRBJ1-3; clone_size: -; v_call: TRBV7-9; d_call: TRBD1; cdr3_aa: CASSFEDRGAGNTIYF; cdr3_nt: TGTGCCAGCAGCTTTGAGGACAGGGGGGCAGGAAACACCATATATTTT
j_call: TRBJ2-7; clone_size: -; v_call: TRBV19; d_call: -; cdr3_aa: CASIGGTTYEQYF; cdr3_nt: TGTGCCAGTATCGGCGGGACAACCTACGAGCAGTACTTC
j_call: TRBJ2-1; clone_size: -; v_call: TRBV28; d_call: TRBD2; cdr3_aa: CASSPHGAGGIYNEQFF; cdr3_nt: TGTGCCAGCAGTCCCCACGGAGCGGGAGGGATTTACAATGAGCAGTTCTTC
j_call: TRBJ2-3; clone_size: -; v_call: TRBV27; d_call: -; cdr3_aa: CASSFGFSTDTQYF; cdr3_nt: TGTGCCAGCAGTTTTGGTTTTAGCACAGATACGCAGTATTTT
j_call: TRBJ2-2; clone_size: -; v_call: TRBV12-1; d_call: -; cdr3_aa: CASSFPGLAGEVRRDTGELFF; cdr3_nt: TGTGCCAGCAGCTTCCCTGGACTAGCGGGAGAAGTCAGGCGAGACACCGGGGAGCTGTTTTTT
j_call: TRBJ2-5; clone_size: -; v_call: TRBV7-9; d_call: TRBD2; cdr3_aa: CASSSTAASGRVYQETQYF; cdr3_nt: TGTGCCAGCAGCTCAACTGCGGCTAGCGGGAGGGTGTACCAAGAGACCCAGTACTTC
j_call: TRBJ2-7; clone_size: -; v_call: TRBV5-1; d_call: TRBD2; cdr3_aa: CASSVRTPSGRANRQYF; cdr3_nt: TGCGCCAGCAGCGTTAGAACCCCTAGCGGGAGGGCCAATAGACAGTACTTC
j_call: TRBJ2-2; clone_size: few; v_call: TRBV6-1; d_call: TRBD2; cdr3_aa: CASSEGLAGLNTGELFF; cdr3_nt: TGTGCCAGCAGTGAGGGACTAGCGGGGCTCAACACCGGGGAGCTGTTTTTT
j_call: TRBJ2-7; clone_size: medium-sized; v_call: TRBV10-3; d_call: TRBD1; cdr3_aa: CAIGTGDGAYEQYF; cdr3_nt: TGTGCCATCGGCACAGGGGACGGTGCCTACGAGCAGTACTTC
j_call: TRBJ2-1; clone_size: -; v_call: TRBV30; d_call: -; cdr3_aa: CAWSPRTDRYNEQFF; cdr3_nt: TGTGCCTGGAGTCCCCGGACCGACCGCTACAATGAGCAGTTCTTC
j_call: TRBJ1-4; clone_size: -; v_call: TRBV6-5; d_call: TRBD1; cdr3_aa: CASIKRQGAQEKLFF; cdr3_nt: TGTGCCAGCATCAAAAGGCAGGGGGCGCAGGAAAAACTGTTTTTT
j_call: TRBJ2-7; clone_size: -; v_call: TRBV6-6; d_call: -; cdr3_aa: CEIGMGYEQYF; cdr3_nt: TGTGAAATAGGGATGGGCTACGAGCAGTACTTC
j_call: TRBJ1-2; clone_size: -; v_call: TRBV5-4; d_call: -; cdr3_aa: CASSSNSDRNYGYTF; cdr3_nt: TGTGCCAGCAGCTCCAACTCAGACAGGAACTATGGCTACACCTTC
j_call: TRBJ2-5; clone_size: medium-sized; v_call: TRBV7-2; d_call: -; cdr3_aa: CASRKLGGETQYF; cdr3_nt: TGTGCCAGCAGGAAACTAGGAGGAGAGACCCAGTACTTC
j_call: TRBJ2-6; clone_size: -; v_call: TRBV6-5; d_call: -; cdr3_aa: CASSPAAGANVLTF; cdr3_nt: TGTGCCAGCAGCCCGGCAGCTGGGGCCAACGTCCTGACTTTC
j_call: TRBJ1-2; clone_size: -; v_call: TRBV7-8; d_call: -; cdr3_aa: CATLSGPAYGYTF; cdr3_nt: TGTGCCACCTTATCCGGACCGGCCTATGGCTACACCTTC
j_call: TRBJ2-3; clone_size: -; v_call: TRBV11-3; d_call: TRBD1; cdr3_aa: CASSPVISETGAEPDTQYF; cdr3_nt: TGTGCCAGCAGCCCGGTCATTTCGGAGACAGGGGCCGAACCAGATACGCAGTATTTT
j_call: TRBJ2-1; clone_size: -; v_call: TRBV14; d_call: TRBD1; cdr3_aa: CASSQGSGGNEQFF; cdr3_nt: TGTGCCAGCAGCCAAGGTTCAGGGGGCAATGAGCAGTTCTTC
j_call: TRBJ2-5; clone_size: few; v_call: TRBV10-1; d_call: TRBD2; cdr3_aa: CASSESKPRLAFQETQYF; cdr3_nt: TGCGCCAGCAGTGAGTCGAAACCGCGACTAGCGTTCCAAGAGACCCAGTACTTC
j_call: TRBJ1-1; clone_size: -; v_call: TRBV7-2; d_call: TRBD1; cdr3_aa: CASSLGTGATEAFF; cdr3_nt: TGTGCCAGCAGCTTAGGGACAGGGGCCACTGAAGCTTTCTTT
j_call: TRBJ2-2; clone_size: -; v_call: TRBV6-4; d_call: -; cdr3_aa: CASSETNTGELFF; cdr3_nt: TGTGCCAGCAGTGAGACGAACACCGGGGAGCTGTTTTTT
j_call: TRBJ2-5; clone_size: once; v_call: TRBV27; d_call: -; cdr3_aa: CASLPPGPLLQETQYF; cdr3_nt: TGTGCCAGCCTACCACCGGGTCCCTTGCTACAAGAGACCCAGTACTTC
j_call: TRBJ2-1; clone_size: few; v_call: TRBV4-2; d_call: TRBD2; cdr3_aa: CASSPETSFEQFF; cdr3_nt: TGTGCCAGCAGCCCCGAGACTAGCTTTGAGCAGTTCTTC
j_call: TRBJ2-2; clone_size: -; v_call: TRBV14; d_call: -; cdr3_aa: CASSQARLTGELFF; cdr3_nt: TGTGCCAGCAGCCAAGCACGGCTCACCGGGGAGCTGTTTTTT